The TCR beta chain described here comes from a study of cytomegalovirus exposure and HLA in healthy donors. General study points: What a later analysis showed was that several of the most significant clusters appeared linked to common viral pathogens. In an earlier analysis, productive rearrangement rates for most beta V segments clustered near 87% or 30%.

The V and J ends lost 5 bases and 4 bases respectively, with 11 bases between them. The CDR3 runs to 13 residues. CDR1 MNHNS and CDR2 SASEGT come from the germline V gene. Both 60 Vbeta primers and 13 Jbeta primers went into the PCR. Per the authors' pipeline: It was a later analysis that counted about 80 million unique TCR beta chains, of which some 9.9 million were shared. Repertoires were generated with immunoSEQ multiplex PCR, while TCRdb's copy carries only in-frame clones and drops some. V and J calls and clone size are those listed in that table; D and trimming were worked out from the DNA. The sample has 75,000 or so clones, around 70% seen once. Worth noting for this clone: Its antigen is undetermined.

The V and J genes are TRBV6-1 and TRBJ1-2; TRBD1 might be the D (6 bases). The clonotype was recovered from a young woman in good health and CMV-seropositive. Material for sequencing was PBMCs. The CDR3 region has the DNA TGTGCCAGCAGTAACCGGGACATCTATGGCTACACCTTC. Translating gives CASSNRDIYGYTF.